This is a list of T cell receptor beta chains from one sample in a study of control samples from healthy donors and cancer patients. Repertoires were generated with immunoSEQ multiplex PCR, while TCRdb's copy carries only in-frame clones and drops some. The sample shows roughly 21,000 clones, approximately 81% of them seen only once. Sample: PBMCs. These receptors all come from a man in his 60s with colorectal cancer. CDR3s include the opening cysteine and the closing phenylalanine or tryptophan. D genes are given only for firm matches. The size entry is marked missing in some rows and otherwise reads once, few, many or a size class.

clone size	D gene	CDR3 length	V gene	J gene	CDR3 DNA	CDR3 protein
.	TRBD1	15	TRBV27	TRBJ1-3	TGTGCCAGCAGTTTAATGGGACAGGCTGGAAACACCATATATTTT	CASSLMGQAGNTIYF
.	.	14	TRBV6-1	TRBJ2-3	TGTGCCAGCAGTGTAGCGGCCTCGGGCGATACGCAGTATTTT	CASSVAASGDTQYF
.	.	13	TRBV3-1/TRBV3-2	TRBJ2-1	TGTGCCAGCAGCCCCTGGACAACCAATGAGCAGTTCTTC	CASSPWTTNEQFF
.	.	15	TRBV27	TRBJ1-1	TGTGCCAGCAGTTCTCGGGGGAATTGGAACACTGAAGCTTTCTTT	CASSSRGNWNTEAFF
.	.	14	TRBV4-1	TRBJ2-7	TGCGCCAGCAGCCAAGATCAGGGCCCGGTCAGGCAGTACTTC	CASSQDQGPVRQYF
.	TRBD1	18	TRBV6-1	TRBJ1-6	TGTGCCAGCAGTGGCGGGACAGGGGCCTCCTCCTATAATTCACCCCTCCACTTT	CASSGGTGASSYNSPLHF
.	.	16	TRBV5-5	TRBJ1-5	TGTGCCAGCAGCTTGGAGGCAGTTGTAAGCAATCAGCCCCAGCATTTT	CASSLEAVVSNQPQHF
few	TRBD1	18	TRBV19	TRBJ2-6	TGTGCCAGTACCGACAGGGTCGTAGGCACGTTCGGGGCCAACGTCCTGACTTTC	CASTDRVVGTFGANVLTF
.	.	12	TRBV2	TRBJ1-1	TGTGCCAGCAGTGAACGGGGGTCGTCAGCTTTCTTT	CASSERGSSAFF
.	.	19	TRBV10-1	TRBJ1-5	TGCGCCTCTAAAGCGTCGGCGAATGGTCTTATTCGTAACAATCAGCCCCAGCATTTT	CASKASANGLIRNNQPQHF
.	.	15	TRBV14	TRBJ1-4	TGTGCCAGCAGCCCAGAAATCGGTGCGGGAGAAAAACTGTTTTTT	CASSPEIGAGEKLFF
.	TRBD1	16	TRBV4-1	TRBJ1-2	TGCGCCAGCAGCCTTTATTCTACAGGGGAACACTATGGCTACACCTTC	CASSLYSTGEHYGYTF
.	TRBD1	17	TRBV5-1	TRBJ1-1	TGCGCCAGCAGCCCTCGGGGGCAGGGGGGTAGGTACACTGAAGCTTTCTTT	CASSPRGQGGRYTEAFF
.	.	15	TRBV5-1	TRBJ1-2	TGCGCCAGCAGCTTGGGTCCAGGACCACCCTATGGCTACACCTTC	CASSLGPGPPYGYTF
.	.	16	TRBV3-1/TRBV3-2	TRBJ2-7	TGTGCCAGCAGCCAAGATCGAGCGGTGAGGACCTACGAGCAGTACTTC	CASSQDRAVRTYEQYF
.	.	14	TRBV7-9	TRBJ2-3	TGTGCCAGCAGCTTAATCCGCTCCACAGATACGCAGTATTTT	CASSLIRSTDTQYF
.	.	12	TRBV5-1	TRBJ2-3	TGCGCCAGCAGCGTGTGGGGGGATACGCAGTATTTT	CASSVWGDTQYF
.	.	20	TRBV4-1	TRBJ2-2	TGCGCCAGCAGCCAAGTATCCCTGACCGAGACCCTAATCCGCACCGGGGAGCTGTTTTTT	CASSQVSLTETLIRTGELFF
.	TRBD1	13	TRBV7-6	TRBJ2-3	TGTGCCAGCAGCTCTATTCCCGGGACAGATGGGTATTTT	CASSSIPGTDGYF
once	.	16	TRBV4-1	TRBJ2-2	TGCGCCCCCAGCCGGGGCGGGGGCGGGAACACCGGGGAGCTGTTTTTT	CAPSRGGGGNTGELFF
once	TRBD1	16	TRBV5-8	TRBJ1-6	TGTGCCAGCAGCTTGAGGCAGACAGGGTTTAATTCACCCCTCCACTTT	CASSLRQTGFNSPLHF
.	.	13	TRBV6-5	TRBJ1-4	TGTGCCAGCAGGATGAGGGGGTTCGAAAAACTGTTTTTT	CASRMRGFEKLFF
.	TRBD1	13	TRBV7-2	TRBJ2-5	TGTGCCAGCAGCTCGGACAGGGCTGAGACCCAGTACTTC	CASSSDRAETQYF
few	TRBD1	18	TRBV3-1/TRBV3-2	TRBJ1-2	TGTGCCAGCAGCAAGGACAGTCTCTACAGGGGCCTTAACTATGGCTACACCTTC	CASSKDSLYRGLNYGYTF
.	.	13	TRBV19	TRBJ2-7	TGTGCCAGTAGACCCGGGCAGGCAGGGGAGCAGTACTTC	CASRPGQAGEQYF
.	.	15	TRBV21-1	TRBJ1-1	TGTGCCAGCAGCGATAACAGGGACGAGAACACTGAAGCTTTCTTT	CASSDNRDENTEAFF
.	TRBD2	16	TRBV3-1/TRBV3-2	TRBJ2-2	TGTGCCAGCAGCCAAGTTCCGGGACTAGGCACCGGGGAGCTGTTTTTT	CASSQVPGLGTGELFF
.	.	15	TRBV20-1	TRBJ2-5	TGCAGTGCTAGTTATCTGGGGTGGGGTGTGGAGACCCAGTACTTC	CSASYLGWGVETQYF
.	.	15	TRBV27	TRBJ2-3	TGTGCCAGCAGCTCTAATGGGGGGCTAGGTAATACGCAGTATTTT	CASSSNGGLGNTQYF
.	.	13	TRBV12-3/TRBV12-4	TRBJ2-7	TGTGCCAGCAGTTTAGGGCCCCCCTACGAGCAGTACTTC	CASSLGPPYEQYF
once	.	16	TRBV6-1	TRBJ1-1	TGTGCCAGCAGTGCTGTTATGGGGGCACTGAACACTGAAGCTTTCTTT	CASSAVMGALNTEAFF
.	.	16	TRBV5-4	TRBJ2-3	TGTGCCAGCAGCCGGGGGCGGGGTGGCGACTCAGATACGCAGTATTTT	CASSRGRGGDSDTQYF
.	.	17	TRBV19	TRBJ1-5	TGTGCCAGTAGTATATGGTATTCGGGGGTTAGGGATCAGCCCCAGCATTTT	CASSIWYSGVRDQPQHF
.	.	15	TRBV3-1/TRBV3-2	TRBJ2-1	TGTGCCAGCAGCCAAGCGGCGGCTAATTACAATGAGCAGTTCTTC	CASSQAAANYNEQFF
.	.	16	TRBV18	TRBJ2-2	TGTGCCAGCTCACCACCTACTGGGGCGCGAACCGGGGAGCTGTTTTTT	CASSPPTGARTGELFF
once	.	13	TRBV10-3	TRBJ2-2	TGTGCCACCCGGGCTCCGGGGGCGGGGGAGCTGTTTTTT	CATRAPGAGELFF
.	.	15	TRBV5-1	TRBJ1-2	TGCGCCAGCAGCTTGTTTGGGGAAGAAGACTATGGCTACACCTTC	CASSLFGEEDYGYTF
.	.	13	TRBV5-5	TRBJ1-1	TGTGCCAGCAGCTTGGGGGTGTACACTGAAGCTTTCTTT	CASSLGVYTEAFF
.	.	15	TRBV5-6	TRBJ2-3	TGTGCCAGCAGCACCCGACAGGACCGCACAGATACGCAGTATTTT	CASSTRQDRTDTQYF